What follows are 27 T cell receptor beta chains derived from one specimen sequenced in a study of spatial heterogeneity in lung cancer. In TCRdb, the 5' RACE reads were re-called with MiXCR into one record per CDR3 protein. The table includes a few thousand distinct CDR3 sequences, 10% to 12% detected once. Time point specified: sample taken at primary tumor resection. These receptors' targets are unknown. Study-wide findings and caveats: Expanded alpha and beta TCR counts within tumors tracked tumor mutation counts.

Sample: lung tumor tissue, taken at surgery. The receptors shown here come from a female donor with early-stage non-small cell lung cancer.

The rearrangement joins TRBV5-1 to TRBJ2-2, with TRBD1 matching over 7 bases. The J segment lost 3 bases and the V segment lost 2 bases, leaving 4 bases of the junction unmatched. Germline CDR1 SGHRS, CDR2 YFSETQ. The CDR3 has 15 residues. The CDR3 protein is CASSLDRADTGELFF. In DNA, the CDR3 is TGCGCCAGCAGCTTAGACAGGGCGGACACCGGGGAGCTGTTTTTT.

This clonotype ranks as medium-sized. This chain connects TRBV14 to TRBJ1-1; 8 bases agree with TRBD1. CDR1 is SGHDN, CDR2 FVKESK, per germline. The CDR3 extends over 14 amino acids. Unmatched junction bases numbered 2, after V lost 4 bases and J lost 1 base. The CDR3, as DNA: TGTGCCAGCAGCCGACAGGGGAAGAACACTGAAGCTTTCTTT. Its translation: CASSRQGKNTEAFF.

By share of the sample, this clonotype is medium-sized. V gene TRBV6-4 combines with J gene TRBJ2-1; 7 bases match TRBD2. The CDR3 covers 15 residues. V was pared by 0 bases and J by 9 bases, with 8 bases of the junction left unmatched. CDR1 MRHNA and CDR2 SNTAGT come from the germline V gene. CDR3 nucleotides: TGTGCCAGCAGTGACTCGGCGGGGGAAAGAAGTGAGCAGTTCTTC. It is translated as CASSDSAGERSEQFF.

By share, this clonotype ranks as medium-sized. The CDR3 sequence: CASSPNLDYGYTF. CDR3 DNA: TGTGCCAGCAGCCCTAACCTTGACTATGGCTACACCTTC. The chain is built from TRBV5-4 and TRBJ1-2; no firm D call. This CDR3 has 13 residues. The V end lost 4 bases, the J end lost 3 bases, and 10 bases lay between the germline ends. In germline, CDR1 is SGHNT, CDR2 YYREEE (reference sequence).

This clonotype qualifies as medium-sized (0.01 to 0.1%). CDR3 nucleotide sequence: TGTGCCAGCAGTTTAGACCGAAACACCATATATTTT. Translated, it gives CASSLDRNTIYF. The rearrangement links TRBV12-3 or TRBV12-4 to TRBJ1-3, with unresolved D. The CDR3 has 12 amino acids. The V end lost 1 base, the J end lost 5 bases, and 3 bases lay between the germline ends.

By frequency in the sample, this clonotype is large. This chain joins TRBV20-1 and TRBJ2-7; 11 nucleotides agree with TRBD2. V dropped 0 bases and J dropped 1; count of bases not matched to a gene: 8. The germline gives CDR1 DFQATT, CDR2 SNEGSKA (reference sequence). The CDR3 has 17 residues. In nucleotides, the CDR3 is TGCAGTGCTAGAGATTTAATAGCGGGAGGGTTTTCCTACGAGCAGTACTTC. Encoded protein: CSARDLIAGGFSYEQYF.

In its sample, this clonotype ranks as medium-sized. One end of the junction varies from germline; a read error may be responsible. The chain joins TRBV20-1 to TRBJ1-5, with 8 nucleotides matching TRBD1. Germline V gene data show CDR1 as DFQATT and CDR2 as SNEGSKA (reference sequence). There are 12 residues in the CDR3. Here the CDR3 reads CSAAGGNQPQHF. The CDR3 DNA follows: TGCAGTGCCGCAGGGGGCAACCAGCCCCAGCATTTT.

This clonotype is classed as medium-sized. The gene calls are TRBV5-1 and TRBJ2-2; D may be TRBD1 (6 bases). The germline V gene encodes CDR1 SGHRS and CDR2 YFSETQ. V was clipped by 4 bases and J by 2 bases, with 9 bases between them. CDR3 size: 14 residues. This chain's CDR3 is CASSPDSNTGELFF. The CDR3 nucleotides are TGCGCCAGCAGCCCGGACAGCAACACCGGGGAGCTGTTTTTT.

Ten or more counts support this clonotype. V usage is TRBV23-1 and J usage is TRBJ2-4, with D unclear. TRBV23-1 is labeled an ORF, and its function is uncertain. This CDR3 is 17 amino acids long. V was clipped by 0 bases and J by 0 bases, with 12 bases between them. The DNA of the CDR3 is TGCGCCAGCAGTCAATCGGTTCCTTTGTTAGCCAAAAACATTCAGTACTTC. Its translation: CASSQSVPLLAKNIQYF.

This clonotype is large in the sample. This chain connects TRBV7-2 to TRBJ1-2, with 7 bases identical to TRBD1. CDR1 and CDR2 from the germline V gene are SGHTA and FQGNSA. The CDR3 consists of 18 residues. V shed 2 bases and J 0 bases; nucleotides not matched to a gene: 12. CDR3 DNA: TGTGCCAGCAGCTTATCATCGTCAGGGGGACAAGCTAACTATGGCTACACCTTC. This sequence encodes CASSLSSSGGQANYGYTF.

This clonotype is medium-sized by share. This sequence joins TRBV7-2 and TRBJ2-5; 7 positions match TRBD2. Losses at the gene ends were 1 base for V and 3 bases for J; bases not matched to a gene: 5. The CDR3 covers 15 residues. The germline V gene has CDR1 SGHTA and CDR2 FQGNSA. Here the CDR3 reads CASSLEAGVEETQYF. CDR3 DNA sequence: TGTGCCAGCAGCTTAGAGGCGGGAGTCGAAGAGACCCAGTACTTC.

This clonotype is deemed medium-sized. This sequence joins TRBV20-1 and TRBJ1-5; 7 bases match TRBD1. The CDR3 length is 15 residues. Germline V gene lookup returns CDR1 DFQATT and CDR2 SNEGSKA (reference sequence). Unmatched junction bases numbered 8, after V lost 2 bases and J lost 4 bases. The CDR3 protein is CSARRATGSNQPQHF. CDR3 bases: TGCAGTGCTAGAAGGGCGACAGGGTCGAATCAGCCCCAGCATTTT.

This clonotype is large (0.1 to 1%) within its sample. This chain joins TRBV4-2 and TRBJ2-6, with 11 positions matching TRBD1. Germline V gives CDR1 LGHNA, CDR2 YNFKEQ. The V and J ends lost 3 bases and 0 bases, in that order; junction bases with no gene match: 4. The CDR3 spans 18 residues. The CDR3 bases are TGTGCCAGCAGCCATACCGGGACAGGGGGCTCTGGGGCCAACGTCCTGACTTTC. Its protein is CASSHTGTGGSGANVLTF.

This chain links TRBV6-2 or TRBV6-3 with TRBJ2-1, with a possible D match to TRBD2 (5 bases). This CDR3 spans 14 amino acids. CDR1 MNHEY and CDR2 SVGEGT come from the germline V gene. V was shortened by 6 bases and J by 8 bases, with 17 bases between the two germline ends. This CDR3 reads CASSPRLPLYEQFF. The CDR3 nucleotides read TGTGCCAGCAGCCCTAGACTACCTCTCTATGAGCAGTTCTTC.

This clonotype is medium-sized (0.01 to 0.1%). The gene calls are TRBV7-9 and TRBJ1-5, with a weak D call TRBD1 (5 bases). The CDR3 is 14 residues long. V dropped 5 bases and J dropped 6 bases, with 14 bases sitting between them. Germline V gives CDR1 SEHNR, CDR2 FQNEAQ (reference sequence). The CDR3 DNA follows: TGTGCCAGCAGCCGAATGGGGGGAAGTCAGCCCCAGCATTTT. It yields the protein CASSRMGGSQPQHF.

This clonotype is medium-sized. V gene TRBV6-5 combines with J gene TRBJ2-3; unclear D gene. This CDR3 is built from 11 residues. V was trimmed by 5 bases and J by 6 bases, leaving 6 bases between them. CDR1 is MNHEY and CDR2 is SVGAGI in the germline V gene. The CDR3 sequence: CASSLSDTQYF. For the CDR3, the DNA is TGTGCCAGCAGTCTCAGCGATACGCAGTATTTT.

This clonotype was detected many times. V and J are TRBV3-1 and TRBJ1-1; no definite D call. Trimming removed 7 bases from V and 5 bases from J, with 8 bases in between. The CDR3 loop spans 11 amino acids. Germline CDR1 and CDR2: LGHDT and YNNKEL (reference sequence). As DNA, the CDR3 is TGTGCCAGCATCGGTAGTACTGAAGCTTTCTTT. Protein sequence: CASIGSTEAFF. The complete variable domain, with remaining parts taken from reference TRBV3-1 and TRBJ1-1, reads DTAVSQTPKYLVTQMGNDKSIKCEQNLGHDTMYWYKQDSKKFLKIMFSYNNKELIINETVPNRFSPKSPDKAHLNLHINSLELGDSAVYFCASIGSTEAFFGQGTRLTVV.

Sample share makes this clonotype medium-sized (0.01 to 0.1%). This chain connects TRBV29-1 to TRBJ1-1; D not resolved. Between the trimmed V and J ends, which lost 2 bases and 12 bases, there was a span of 13 bases. The CDR3 is 11 amino acids. Germline CDR1 reads SQVTM; CDR2 reads ANQGSEA. CDR3 sequence (DNA): TGCAGCGTTGAACACTCTGTTGGGACTTTCTTT. Encoded protein: CSVEHSVGTFF.

By share, this clonotype ranks as medium-sized (0.01 to 0.1%). The rearrangement links TRBV28 to TRBJ2-1, with D possibly being TRBD2 (6 bases). From germline, CDR1 is MDHEN and CDR2 SYDVKM. This CDR3 region has 14 residues. The V gene lost 4 bases and the J gene lost 8 bases, with 15 bases spanning the gap. The CDR3 DNA reads TGTGCCAGCAGTTGGGCTAGCGATGCGGATGAGCAGTTCTTC. This sequence encodes CASSWASDADEQFF.

This clonotype is labeled medium-sized. Relative to the germline gene, one junction end is altered; a read error may explain this. This chain connects TRBV3-1 to TRBJ2-5, with unresolved D. The CDR3 is 13 amino acids. CDR1 is LGHDT and CDR2 is YNNKEL in the germline V gene (reference sequence). This CDR3 is CASSQVDGETQYF. CDR3 bases: TGTGCCAGCAGTCAAGTTGATGGAGAGACCCAGTACTTC.

This clonotype is categorized as medium-sized (0.01 to 0.1%). The chain uses TRBV7-6 and TRBJ1-6, with D maybe TRBD1 (6 bases). CDR1 SGHVS and CDR2 FNYEAQ come from the germline V gene. This CDR3 comprises 13 residues. Trimming pared 1 base from V and 13 bases from J, leaving 11 bases between. CDR3: CASSLDWGAPLHF. In DNA, the CDR3 is TGTGCCAGCAGCTTAGATTGGGGGGCTCCCCTCCACTTT.

The chain uses TRBV7-9 and TRBJ2-1; TRBD1 aligns across 8 bases. V dropped 4 bases and J dropped 3; count of bases not matched to a gene: 5. The CDR3 covers 15 residues. The germline gives CDR1 SEHNR, CDR2 FQNEAQ (reference sequence). The CDR3 spells CASSSGQDLYNEQFF. In DNA form, the CDR3 reads TGTGCCAGCAGCTCGGGACAGGACCTCTACAATGAGCAGTTCTTC. The full variable domain, in which reference TRBV7-9 and TRBJ2-1 provide the parts outside the CDR3, is DTGVSQNPRHKITKRGQNVTFRCDPISEHNRLYWYRQTLGQGPEFLTYFQNEAQLEKSRLLSDRFSAERPKGSFSTLEIQRTEQGDSAMYLCASSSGQDLYNEQFFGPGTRLTVL.

In its sample, this clonotype ranks as medium-sized. The rearrangement uses TRBV7-9 and TRBJ2-7; possible D gene TRBD2, 6 bases. The CDR3 consists of 13 residues. The V gene lost 5 bases and the J gene lost 4 bases, with 12 bases spanning the gap. Germline-derived CDR1 and CDR2 are SEHNR and FQNEAQ (reference sequence). The DNA of the CDR3 is TGTGCCAGCAGCGGGGACTTTACGTACGAGCAGTACTTC. This codes for CASSGDFTYEQYF.

Sample share makes this clonotype large. The chain uses TRBV20-1 and TRBJ1-2; D remains unclear. CDR1 is DFQATT and CDR2 is SNEGSKA in the germline V gene (reference sequence). CDR3 length: 11 amino acids. The germline V and J ends were trimmed by 6 bases and 5 bases, with 10 bases remaining between them. CDR3 nucleotides: TGCAGTGCCCAGAGTTATTATGGCTACACCTTC. Translated: CSAQSYYGYTF.

This clonotype has ten or more counts. J is TRBJ2-3 and V is TRBV10-3; D is undetermined. In germline, CDR1 is ENHRY, CDR2 SYGVKD. The CDR3 has 12 residues. The V end was cut by 4 bases, the J end by 5 bases, with 7 bases between. This CDR3 is CAISAQLDTQYF. The CDR3 region has the DNA TGTGCCATCAGTGCACAGCTAGATACGCAGTATTTT.

This clonotype is categorized as medium-sized (0.01 to 0.1%). The chain recombines TRBV3-1 with TRBJ2-7, with D perhaps being TRBD1 or TRBD2 (5 bases each). With 5 bases removed from V and 3 bases from J, the gap between germline ends came to 8 bases. The CDR3 loop spans 12 amino acids. CDR1 is LGHDT and CDR2 is YNNKEL in the germline V gene (reference sequence). In DNA form, the CDR3 reads TGTGCCAGCAGCGGGGGAGTCTACGAGCAGTACTTC. It translates to CASSGGVYEQYF.

Judged by abundance, this clonotype is medium-sized. The J gene is TRBJ2-2, the V gene TRBV20-1, with 12 bases aligning to TRBD1. The CDR3 extends over 15 amino acids. J lost 7 bases, V lost 3 bases, and 6 bases had no gene match. Per the germline V gene, CDR1 is DFQATT and CDR2 is SNEGSKA (reference sequence). The CDR3 sequence is CSASPGQGADGELFF. CDR3 coding DNA: TGCAGTGCTAGTCCGGGACAGGGGGCCGACGGGGAGCTGTTTTTT.